The 6 T cell receptor beta chains reported below all come from one sample, sequenced in a study of early T cells in non-severe SARS-CoV-2 infection. TCRdb itself ran the 5' RACE reads through MiXCR, one entry per CDR3 protein. This sample has about 57,000 distinct CDR3 sequences, with under 15% found just once. Source material: whole blood. The source is an adult who was a healthcare worker with PCR-confirmed SARS-CoV-2 infection or an uninfected control (not recorded which).

This clonotype was observed a handful of times. This chain joins TRBV12-3 or TRBV12-4 and TRBJ1-2; D might be TRBD1 (5 bases). This CDR3 is 14 amino acids long. Trimming stripped 3 bases from V and 2 bases from J, with 10 bases between. This CDR3 reads CASSLGLGNYGYTF. The CDR3 DNA reads TGTGCCAGCAGTTTGGGGCTTGGGAACTATGGCTACACCTTC.

This clonotype was seen repeatedly, ten times or more. The chain combines TRBV18 with TRBJ1-2; possibly TRBD1 for D (5 bases). V shed 2 bases and J shed 0 bases, with 10 bases lying between them. Germline CDR1 KGHSH, CDR2 LQKENI. The CDR3 consists of 15 residues. CDR3 protein: CASSPRDFANYGYTF. CDR3 nucleotides: TGTGCCAGCTCACCAAGGGACTTCGCTAACTATGGCTACACCTTC.

The chain links TRBV27 to TRBJ2-3; 9 bases fit TRBD2. Unmatched junction bases numbered 8, after V lost 7 bases and J lost 3 bases. Germline CDR1 MNHEY, CDR2 SMNVEV (reference sequence). This CDR3 has 15 residues. CDR3 DNA: TGTGCCAGCACCGAGGGGCTAGCGGGGACAGATACGCAGTATTTT. Amino acid sequence: CASTEGLAGTDTQYF.

The sample holds a few counts of this clonotype. In DNA, the CDR3 is TGTGCCAGCAGTGGACAGCCGAATCAGCCCCAGCATTTT. Translating gives CASSGQPNQPQHF. The J gene is TRBJ1-5, the V gene TRBV2; perhaps TRBD1 as D (5 bases). The V end was cut by 4 bases, the J end by 4 bases, with 8 bases between. This CDR3 is 13 amino acids long. Germline V lookup: CDR1 SNHLY, CDR2 FYNNEI.

Ten or more counts support this clonotype. The chain combines TRBV7-3 with TRBJ2-7; weak D call: TRBD1 (5 bases). The CDR3 is 15 residues long. The V gene's germline CDR1 is SGHTA and CDR2 FQGTGA. V lost 1 base to trimming and J lost 5 bases, with 15 bases between them. The CDR3, as DNA: TGTGCCAGCAGCTTAAACCCCGCAGGGCCGAACGAGCAGTACTTC. Its translation is CASSLNPAGPNEQYF.

The rearrangement links TRBV25-1 to TRBJ1-2; maybe TRBD1 (5 bases). The CDR3 is made up of 13 amino acids. Deletions cut 6 bases from V and 5 bases from J, with 13 bases between. Germline values: CDR1 MGHDK, CDR2 SYGVNS. The CDR3 here is CASSRGVVYGYTF. Here the CDR3 DNA reads TGTGCCAGCAGCCGGGGGGTTGTTTATGGCTACACCTTC.